This TCR beta chain was sequenced in a study of T cell responses to AZD1222 COVID-19 vaccine. Study findings and constraints: Vaccine-related CD4 TCRs covered spike, predominating at 160-218 and 743-854.

TCRdb's table, derived via immunoSEQ multiplex PCR, lists solely in-frame clones and lacks some. The sample holds about 130,000 clones; approximately 88% are singletons and the top ten take approximately 6%. Whether given at about 4 or about 12 weeks, second doses were pooled. With regard to this clone: Its antigen is unidentified.

CDR1 is LGHDT and CDR2 is YNNKEL in the germline V gene (reference sequence). The CDR3 sequence is 17 residues long. V was pared by 4 bases and J by 6 bases, with 8 bases of the junction left unmatched. This clonotype was sampled from an adult who received the AZD1222 COVID-19 vaccine. The rearrangement uses TRBV3-1 (or the pseudogene TRBV3-2) and TRBJ1-6; 11 bases align to TRBD1. The specimen comprised peripheral blood, sampled 28 days after the second AZD1222 dose. The CDR3 reads CASSLLDRGLVNSPLHF. The CDR3 region has the DNA TGTGCCAGCAGCCTCCTGGACAGGGGGCTCGTTAATTCACCCCTCCACTTT.